Here is one TCR beta chain with its context. Investigators reverse transcribed all isolated RNA, so they sequenced expressed TCRB transcripts. Profiled with immunoSEQ multiplex PCR; TCRdb holds only in-frame clones, not every one. The sample has almost 350,000 clones; less than 9.5% are singletons. Each sorted fraction was over 95% pure. In germline, CDR1 is SQVTM, CDR2 ANQGSEA. J lost 5 bases, V lost 6 bases, and 6 bases had no gene match. The CDR3 covers 14 residues. The entry originates in a study of beta chain features in type 1 diabetes. The TCR sequence derives from a woman under 30 in good health. The chain recombines TRBV29-1 with TRBJ2-7; 14 nucleotides match TRBD2. Sequencing input: central memory CD4+ T cells from blood. The CDR3 coding sequence is TGCAGCGTCCGTGGACTAGCGGGAGGAGACGAGCAGTACTTC. It encodes CSVRGLAGGDEQYF.